This entry lists 11 T cell receptor beta chains sequenced from one sample in a study of T cell repertoires in cytomegalovirus infection. In TCRdb, the reads were re-called with MiXCR into one record per CDR3 protein. The sample records about 400,000 distinct CDR3 sequences, around 18% being singletons. Sequenced material: PBMCs. The receptors stem from a human donor in good health (CMV status not recorded). Some clones in this sample may be carry-over from other donors' samples.

At least ten counts were recorded for this clonotype. V is TRBV6-2 or TRBV6-3 and J is TRBJ2-5, with D perhaps TRBD1 or TRBD2 (5 bases each). The CDR3 is made up of 14 amino acids. Per germline, CDR1 MNHEY and CDR2 SVGEGT. Between the trimmed V and J ends, which lost 2 bases and 0 bases, there was a span of 7 bases. The CDR3 loop is CASSYRDHQETQYF. CDR3 nucleotides: TGTGCCAGCAGTTACCGGGACCACCAAGAGACCCAGTACTTC.

Many counts were recorded for this clonotype. J is TRBJ2-7 and V is TRBV7-2; no clear D. Trimming pared 5 bases from V and 1 base from J, leaving 9 bases between. CDR3 length: 13 residues. Germline V gives CDR1 SGHTA, CDR2 FQGNSA. Here the CDR3 DNA reads TGTGCCAGCAGCCGGGCGCAATCCTACGAGCAGTACTTC. It encodes CASSRAQSYEQYF.

This clonotype showed up just a few times. The chain couples TRBV6-2 or TRBV6-3 to TRBJ2-6; D is ambiguous. There are 15 residues in the CDR3. Trimming left V 5 bases short and J 2 bases short, with 10 bases between. Looked up from germline, CDR1 is MNHEY and CDR2 is SVGEGT. The CDR3 reads CASSPGSAGANVLTF. The DNA for the CDR3 is TGTGCCAGCAGTCCCGGGTCTGCTGGGGCCAACGTCCTGACTTTC.

This clonotype was counted many times. The chain carries TRBV12-3 or TRBV12-4 and TRBJ2-5, with 9 nucleotides matching TRBD2. The trim removed 6 bases at V and 5 bases at J, leaving 7 bases unmatched. This CDR3 has 14 amino acids. This CDR3 is CASRFSGSQETQYF. The DNA of the CDR3 is TGTGCCAGCAGATTTAGCGGGAGTCAGGAGACCCAGTACTTC.

There are many counts of this clonotype. The rearrangement joins TRBV7-2 to TRBJ1-2; no clear D gene. V lost 5 bases, J lost 4 bases, and 14 bases lay in between. The CDR3 totals 14 residues. Germline assignment: CDR1 SGHTA and CDR2 FQGNSA. In DNA, the CDR3 is TGTGCCAGCAGCCGCCACAGTGAGGGCTATGGCTACACCTTC. It translates to CASSRHSEGYGYTF.

This clonotype has just a few counts. A much larger clone is a single base away; this may be a read error. The V gene is TRBV7-2, the J gene TRBJ1-2, with 11 nucleotides matching TRBD1. V trimming: 4 bases; J trimming: 8 bases; junction bases outside the gene matches: 12. Germline CDR1 and CDR2: SGHTA and FQGNSA. The CDR3 covers 16 residues. The CDR3 DNA reads TGTGCCAGCAGCTCGACTCTCGGACAGGGGGCTTTGGGCTACACCTTC. This translates into CASSSTLGQGALGYTF.

The table lists this clonotype with a few counts. This chain links TRBV20-1 with TRBJ2-5, with 11 bases aligning to TRBD2. Germline V gene lookup returns CDR1 DFQATT and CDR2 SNEGSKA (reference sequence). The CDR3 spans 17 residues. Unmatched junction bases numbered 8, after V lost 1 base and J lost 1 base. In DNA form, the CDR3 reads TGCAGTGCTAGAGTGCTTTTAGCGGGGGGGCCCCAAGAGACCCAGTACTTC. Protein: CSARVLLAGGPQETQYF.

This clonotype was seen at least ten times. V is TRBV19 and J is TRBJ1-2; TRBD1 aligns across 7 bases. The CDR3 spans 18 residues. With 5 bases clipped from V and 5 bases from J, the junction kept 20 bases outside the gene matches. Germline V gene data show CDR1 as LNHDA and CDR2 as SQIVND (reference sequence). The CDR3 DNA reads as TGTGCCAGTAGTCCCCCGATACAGGGGACGGAGTTTGGATATGGCTACACCTTC. Protein sequence: CASSPPIQGTEFGYGYTF.

The chain recombines TRBV7-6 with TRBJ2-7; D remains ambiguous. V was trimmed by 3 bases and J by 3 bases, leaving 15 bases between them. The CDR3 loop spans 15 amino acids. CDR1 SGHVS and CDR2 FNYEAQ come from the germline V gene. The CDR3 protein is CASSLTPGRLYEQYF. The DNA for the CDR3 is TGTGCCAGCAGCTTGACCCCAGGACGGCTCTACGAGCAGTACTTC.

This clonotype was picked up many times. V and J are TRBV7-2 and TRBJ2-1; 8 nucleotides line up with TRBD1. The germline V gene encodes CDR1 SGHTA and CDR2 FQGNSA. The CDR3 is 15 amino acids. V shed 5 bases, J shed 4 bases, and the junction held 7 bases outside the gene matches. The CDR3 spells CASSQGGQVYNEQFF. The DNA for the CDR3 is TGTGCCAGCAGCCAGGGGGGACAGGTATACAATGAGCAGTTCTTC.

This clonotype was observed many times. The V call is TRBV7-2, the J call TRBJ1-3; no firm D call. The ends were cut back, 5 bases at V and 1 base at J, with 6 bases in the middle. There are 13 residues in the CDR3. Germline-derived CDR1 and CDR2 are SGHTA and FQGNSA. The CDR3 DNA reads as TGTGCCAGCAGCCCGGAATCTGGAAACACCATATATTTT. Translating it yields CASSPESGNTIYF.